This T cell receptor beta chain stems from a study of T cell responses to AZD1222 COVID-19 vaccine. Assay used: immunoSEQ multiplex PCR; TCRdb lists only in-frame clones, some missing. The sample carries 110,000 or so clones, about 88% recorded once. Pooled together were second doses at about 4 or about 12 weeks. Comment on this clone: Its matching antigen is unknown. Other DNA sequences in this sample translate to the same CDR3.

Study-level results: Spike-specific TCR breadth and depth both grew after two AZD1222 doses. Most donors were white British and more were female, and clonal diversity was possibly underestimated. Reportedly, nearly half the spike-specific TCRs target unmutated variant regions.

Between the trimmed V and J ends, which lost 5 bases and 1 base, there was a span of 6 bases. This CDR3 has 13 amino acids. Germline V CDR1 and CDR2: LNHDA, SQIVND (reference sequence). The sequence derives from an adult who received the AZD1222 COVID-19 vaccine. This chain uses TRBV19 with TRBJ1-5; D remains unclear. The sample was peripheral blood, taken 28 days after the second AZD1222 dose. The CDR3 sequence: CASSAVSNQPQHF. CDR3 in DNA: TGTGCCAGTAGTGCGGTGAGCAATCAGCCCCAGCATTTT.